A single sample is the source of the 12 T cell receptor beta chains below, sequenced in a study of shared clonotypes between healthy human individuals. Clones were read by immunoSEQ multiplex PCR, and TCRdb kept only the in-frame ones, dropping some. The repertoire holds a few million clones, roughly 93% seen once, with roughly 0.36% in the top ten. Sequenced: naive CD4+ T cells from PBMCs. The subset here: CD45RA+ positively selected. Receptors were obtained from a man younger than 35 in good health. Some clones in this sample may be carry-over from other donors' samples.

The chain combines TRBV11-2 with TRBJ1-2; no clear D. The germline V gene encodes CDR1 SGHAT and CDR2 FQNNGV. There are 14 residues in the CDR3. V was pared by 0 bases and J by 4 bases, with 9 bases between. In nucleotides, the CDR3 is TGTGCCAGCAGCTTAGATTTAGGCAGCTATGGCTACACCTTC. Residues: CASSLDLGSYGYTF.

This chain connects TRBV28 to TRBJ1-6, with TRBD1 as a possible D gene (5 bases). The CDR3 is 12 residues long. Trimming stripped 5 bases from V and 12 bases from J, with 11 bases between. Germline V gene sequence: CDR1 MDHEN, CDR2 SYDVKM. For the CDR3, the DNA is TGTGCCAGCAGTCCCCGGGGCCTACCCCTCCACTTT. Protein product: CASSPRGLPLHF.

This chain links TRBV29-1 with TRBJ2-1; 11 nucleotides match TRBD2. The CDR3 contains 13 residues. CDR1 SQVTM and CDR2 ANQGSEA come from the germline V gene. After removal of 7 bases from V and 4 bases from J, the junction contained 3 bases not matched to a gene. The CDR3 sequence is CSATSGSYNEQFF. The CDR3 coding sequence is TGCAGCGCTACTAGCGGGAGTTACAATGAGCAGTTCTTC.

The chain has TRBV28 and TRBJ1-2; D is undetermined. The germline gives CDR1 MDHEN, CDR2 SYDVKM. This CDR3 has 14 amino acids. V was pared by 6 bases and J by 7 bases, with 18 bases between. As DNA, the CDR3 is TGTGCCAGCAGCCTTGGACTAATAGGACGTGGCTACACCTTC. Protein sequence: CASSLGLIGRGYTF.

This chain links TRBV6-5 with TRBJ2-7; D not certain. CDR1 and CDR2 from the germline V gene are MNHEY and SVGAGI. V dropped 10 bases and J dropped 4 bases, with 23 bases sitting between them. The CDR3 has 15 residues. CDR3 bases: TGTGCCACCTCGATCGGGCTAACCGTGGCTTACGAGCAGTACTTC. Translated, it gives CATSIGLTVAYEQYF.

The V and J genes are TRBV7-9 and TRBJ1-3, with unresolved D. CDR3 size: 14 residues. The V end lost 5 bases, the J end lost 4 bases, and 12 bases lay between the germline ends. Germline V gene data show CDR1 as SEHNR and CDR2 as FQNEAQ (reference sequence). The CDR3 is CASSDRWRGNTIYF. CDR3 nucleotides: TGTGCCAGCAGCGACCGTTGGAGAGGAAACACCATATATTTT.

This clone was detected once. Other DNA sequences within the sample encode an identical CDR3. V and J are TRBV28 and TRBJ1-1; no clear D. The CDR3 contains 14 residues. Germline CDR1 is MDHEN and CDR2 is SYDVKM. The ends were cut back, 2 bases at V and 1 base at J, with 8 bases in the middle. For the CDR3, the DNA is TGTGCCAGCAGTTTAGCGAGATGGAACACTGAAGCTTTCTTT. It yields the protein CASSLARWNTEAFF.

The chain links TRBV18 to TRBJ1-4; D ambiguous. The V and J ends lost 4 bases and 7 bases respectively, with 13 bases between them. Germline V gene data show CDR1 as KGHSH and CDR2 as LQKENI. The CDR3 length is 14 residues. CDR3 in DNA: TGTGCCAGCTCACTAGACCTCGAAGGTGAAAAACTGTTTTTT. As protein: CASSLDLEGEKLFF.

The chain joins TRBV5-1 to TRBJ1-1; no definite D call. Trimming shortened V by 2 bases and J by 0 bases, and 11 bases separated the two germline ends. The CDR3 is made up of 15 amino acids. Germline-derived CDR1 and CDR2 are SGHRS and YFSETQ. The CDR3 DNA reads TGCGCCAGCAGCTTCGGTGCTCCAGTGAACACTGAAGCTTTCTTT. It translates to CASSFGAPVNTEAFF.

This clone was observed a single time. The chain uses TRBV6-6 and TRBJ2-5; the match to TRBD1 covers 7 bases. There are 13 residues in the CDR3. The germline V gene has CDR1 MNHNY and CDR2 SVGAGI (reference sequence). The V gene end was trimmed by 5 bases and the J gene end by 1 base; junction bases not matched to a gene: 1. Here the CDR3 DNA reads TGTGCCAGCAGTGACAGGGCCCAAGAGACCCAGTACTTC. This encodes CASSDRAQETQYF.

This CDR3 reads CASKRIQGQFF. CDR3 nucleotide sequence: TGTGCCAGCAAAAGGATCCAGGGTCAGTTCTTC. The rearrangement uses TRBV2 and TRBJ2-1, with D possibly being TRBD1 (5 bases). Trimming left V 7 bases short and J 13 bases short, with 14 bases between. Germline lookup yields CDR1 SNHLY and CDR2 FYNNEI. This CDR3 is 11 amino acids long. Using reference TRBV2 and TRBJ2-1 for the parts outside the CDR3, the full variable domain is EPEVTQTPSHQVTQMGQEVILRCVPISNHLYFYWYRQILGQKVEFLVSFYNNEISEKSEIFDDQFSVERPDGSNFTLKIRSTKLEDSAMYFCASKRIQGQFFGPGTRLTVL.

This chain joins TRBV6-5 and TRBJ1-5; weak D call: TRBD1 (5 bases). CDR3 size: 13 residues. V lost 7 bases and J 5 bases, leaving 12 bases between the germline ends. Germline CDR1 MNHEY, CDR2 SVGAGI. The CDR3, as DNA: TGTGCCAGCACCCCAGGGAGGGATCAGCCCCAGCATTTT. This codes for CASTPGRDQPQHF.